This T cell receptor (beta chain) was identified in a study of identical twins (dated by TCRdb to 2016 to 2018). Regarding the research as a whole: TCR alpha and beta repertoires from monozygotic twins, unrelated adults of various ages and cord blood were deep-sequenced to test whether fetal clonotypes persist. To rule out contamination, replicate twin experiments were performed at different times with different library preparation protocols. What the work shows at the level of the full study, not this receptor alone: A weaker excess of twin sharing was found in beta out-of-frame sequences because the signal-to-noise ratio was lowered by fewer shared sequences. Zero-insertion analyses could be partly confounded by invariant T cells such as MAIT and iNKT, though diverse VJ usage argued against such confounding for most clonotypes. Abundant cord blood beta clonotypes had fewer insertions, young adult naive repertoires showed a similar but weaker trend, and memory repertoires showed no such trend. Because the same donors could not be followed over many years, the conclusions depended on cross-sectional statistical analysis. In monozygotic twins, recombination models systematically underestimated out-of-frame TCR alpha sharing, but the models matched the sharing seen between unrelated individuals. Out-of-frame TCR alpha sequences shared between twins showed an excess of low generation-probability sequences compared with coincidental sharing between unrelated individuals.

Library preparation was by 5' RACE. Sequencing took place on an Illumina HiSeq 2000. Template switching added a universal primer binding site, and the final cDNA carried a unique molecular identifier that allowed TCR cDNA molecules to be counted accurately. Specific primers in the conserved constant-segment region were used to synthesize first-strand cDNA for TCR alpha and beta chains. To control for contamination, every cDNA library carried two barcodes: a SMART-Mk sample barcode plus Illumina barcodes. Two successive PCR steps introduced TruSeq adapter sequences along with Illumina sample barcodes. The TCR alpha and beta cDNA libraries were sequenced on the Illumina HiSeq platform using custom primers. Regarding the original processing steps: Unique molecular identifiers were extracted from raw reads with MiGEC, and CDR3 positions were determined with MiXCR. Recombination models were inferred per individual with the repgenHMM and IGoR tools using an EM algorithm. Shared clonotype analysis was performed with the tcR package in R, normalizing sharing by the product of cloneset sizes. To study raw recombination without the effects of thymic and clonal selection, out-of-frame nonproductive sequences were analyzed. TCRdb reworked the public reads: Q25 trimming with fastp, MiXCR clone assembly, productive beta chains retained. Identical CDR3 protein sequences are pooled into one entry, listed with their most common genes and DNA. The V and J calls were determined by TCRdb, not by the authors. For this sample the table gives about 220,000 distinct CDR3 sequences, of which 7.5% were detected only once. Of the sample, roughly 2% is held by the ten largest clones.

In regard to this clonotype: What antigen it recognizes has not been identified. Base quality data are lacking; no much larger clone is found one base away.

As encoded in the germline V gene, CDR1 is MDHEN while CDR2 is SYDVKM. The cysteine opens and the phenylalanine closes a CDR3 of 15 amino acids. The retained sequence is limited to the CDR3, 45 bases, with the frame set at the first base. Cut back by 6 bases and 1 base, the V and J ends lie 15 bases apart. Only healthy Caucasian donors were included. Three pairs of female monozygotic twins, all aged roughly 18 to 30 years, made up the twin cohort. Miltenyi CD45RO+ enrichment and human naive T-cell isolation kits were used to isolate memory (CD45RO+) and naive T cells from PBMC. This sample was also put to use in a study of yellow fever vaccine responses in identical twins. That second publication adds: The authors reported that the T cell response to vaccination in identical twins appeared partly convergent and partly personalized. The study precisely tracked vaccine-responding T cell clones in identical twins.

Recombination joined TRBV28 with TRBJ2-5, with no D gene named confidently. The material sequenced was memory (CD45RO+) T cells sorted from blood. The label giving this sample's cell subset or site can be read as: CD45RO+ enriched T cells. This receptor was taken from a woman aged 18-30 years in good health. The bases read TGTGCCAGCAGCCAACCAAACGGACCCCAAGAGACCCAGTACTTC. This gives the protein CASSQPNGPQETQYF.